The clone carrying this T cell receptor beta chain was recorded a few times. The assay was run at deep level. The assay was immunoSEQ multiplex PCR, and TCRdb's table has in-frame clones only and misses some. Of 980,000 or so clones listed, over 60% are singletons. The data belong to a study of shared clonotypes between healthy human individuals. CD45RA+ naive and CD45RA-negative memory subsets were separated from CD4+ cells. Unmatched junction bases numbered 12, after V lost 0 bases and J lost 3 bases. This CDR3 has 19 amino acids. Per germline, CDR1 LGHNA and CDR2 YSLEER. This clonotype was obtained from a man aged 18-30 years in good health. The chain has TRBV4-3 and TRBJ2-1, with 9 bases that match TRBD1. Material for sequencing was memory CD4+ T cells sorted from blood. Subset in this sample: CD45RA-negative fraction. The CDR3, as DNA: TGCGCCAGCAGCCAAGATCTGGGGACAGGGACAGTATACTACAATGAGCAGTTCTTC. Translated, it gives CASSQDLGTGTVYYNEQFF.